This T cell receptor beta chain originates from a study of CDR3 diversity in severe acne. TCRdb itself ran the PCR reads through MiXCR, one entry per CDR3 protein. Of around 94,000 distinct CDR3 sequences detected, more than 45% appear once; the ten largest clones hold around 12%. Trimming took 2 bases from V and 3 from J, leaving 11 bases between them. Germline assignment: CDR1 SGHNT and CDR2 YYREEE (reference sequence). The CDR3 contains 14 residues. The V gene is TRBV5-4, the J gene TRBJ1-2; perhaps TRBD1 as D (6 bases). The sequenced sample was blood. The TCR originated in a male donor with acne. CDR3 bases: TGTGCCAGCAGCTTCTTAGGGGGGGACTATGGCTACACCTTC. Protein product: CASSFLGGDYGYTF. The entire variable domain, with the rest obtained from reference TRBV5-4 and TRBJ1-2, is as follows: ETGVTQSPTHLIKTRGQQVTLRCSSQSGHNTVSWYQQALGQGPQFIFQYYREEENGRGNFPPRFSGLQFPNYSSELNVNALELDDSALYLCASSFLGGDYGYTFGSGTRLTVV.